This T cell receptor (beta chain) was captured in a study of OX40 agonist ivuxolimab in advanced cancers. At the level of the study: A male proportion of 70% to 90% was recorded, with mean age about 62 years and range about 20 to 79.

Points from the study as a whole: Among expanded peripheral T cells, antigen specificity went undetermined.

Comments on this clone: Its specificity is unknown.

Sequenced by immunoSEQ multiplex PCR; TCRdb stores in-frame clones only, minus some. Among about 69,000 clones listed, around 87% were seen once. The origin of this receptor is an adult with an advanced solid tumor such as melanoma, head and neck, liver or kidney cancer. The sequencing here drew on CD4+ or CD8+ T cells sorted from blood, taken in a trial of the OX40 agonist ivuxolimab.

CDR3 region: CASSSRRDTIYF. The CDR3 DNA reads TGTGCCAGCAGCTCGCGGAGGGACACCATATATTTT. The chain combines TRBV11-2 with TRBJ1-3; D remains unclear. V was shortened by 4 bases and J by 8 bases, with 9 bases between the two germline ends. Germline V lookup: CDR1 SGHAT, CDR2 FQNNGV. The CDR3 consists of 12 residues.